A single T cell receptor (beta chain) is shown here with its context. Its antigen target is currently unknown. Qualities for individual bases were not recorded, and no much larger clone is one base off. The record originates from a study of CD8 T cells in ankylosing spondylitis (dated by TCRdb to the late 2010s). About the full investigation: To find TCR variants linked to disease, the study profiled T cell receptor beta repertoires in ankylosing spondylitis patients and healthy donors. Samples of peripheral blood were taken, and for ankylosing spondylitis patients, synovial fluid was collected as well. The full study cohort comprised about 25 ankylosing spondylitis patients and 110 or so healthy donors. The research as a whole found: A TCR beta motif made up of several highly homologous amino acid variants appeared to be characteristic of blood from ankylosing spondylitis patients. The disease-linked clones were reported as significantly enriched in matched synovial fluid samples from ankylosing spondylitis patients. A CD8+ phenotype was shown by the disease-linked clones, which were found at relatively low frequencies in peripheral blood. Some motif variants were previously reported in synovial fluid and blood of reactive arthritis patients, suggesting common disease-initiation mechanisms.

The run used an Illumina HiSeq 2500. Quantitative 5'-RACE with molecular barcodes was the method used to prepare the TCR beta libraries. The source study handled its data this way. To identify disease-linked TCR variants, a new computational method was used, one built on a probabilistic model of VDJ rearrangement. The public sequencing data were trimmed at Q25 with fastp and processed into clonotypes with MiXCR by TCRdb, which kept only in-frame beta chains. All rows with the same CDR3 protein become a single entry with the most common DNA and genes. It is TCRdb's table, rather than the study itself, that gives the V and J calls and clone size. Counted in this sample were under 400,000 distinct CDR3 sequences; 9.5% to 13% of them appeared once. Roughly 9.2% of the sample comes from the top ten. From the cysteine through the phenylalanine, the CDR3 covers 14 amino acids. Solely the CDR3 DNA is kept, with 42 bases framed from the first base. The V and J ends are trimmed by 5 bases and 1 base, leaving 14 bases between them. CDR1 and CDR2 (DFQATT, SNEGSKA) derive from the germline V gene (reference sequence).

Sequenced input: blood, either unsorted or a sorted T cell fraction (not recorded which). This TCR came from a female donor with ankylosing spondylitis or in good health (not recorded which). Recombination joined TRBV20-1 with TRBJ1-1, with no confidently assigned D gene. Read as DNA, the sequence is TGCAGTGCTGGAACTTCATCGGCGAACACTGAAGCTTTCTTT. Its translation reads: CSAGTSSANTEAFF.